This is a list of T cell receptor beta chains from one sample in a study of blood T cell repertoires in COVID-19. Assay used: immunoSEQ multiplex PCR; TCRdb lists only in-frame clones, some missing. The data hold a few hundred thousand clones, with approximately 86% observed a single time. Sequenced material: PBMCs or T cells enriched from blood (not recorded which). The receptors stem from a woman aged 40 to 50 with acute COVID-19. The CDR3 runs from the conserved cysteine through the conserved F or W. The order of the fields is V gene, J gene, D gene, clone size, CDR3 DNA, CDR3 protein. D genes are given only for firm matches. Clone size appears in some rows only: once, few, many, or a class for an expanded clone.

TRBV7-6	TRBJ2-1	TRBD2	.	TGTGCCAGCAGCTCCCCGACTAGCGGGAGCGGGAATGAGCAGTTCTTC	CASSSPTSGSGNEQFF
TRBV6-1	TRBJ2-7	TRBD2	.	TGTGCCAGCAGTGATAATACTAGCGGGAGGTACGAGCAGTACTTC	CASSDNTSGRYEQYF
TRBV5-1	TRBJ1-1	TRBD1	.	TGCGCCAGCAGCCGTCCCGGGACAGGGTCAGAAGCTTTCTTT	CASSRPGTGSEAFF
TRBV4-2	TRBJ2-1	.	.	TGTGCCAGCAGCCAGTCTAGCGTTACCTCCTACAATGAGCAGTTCTTC	CASSQSSVTSYNEQFF
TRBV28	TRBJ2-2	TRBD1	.	TGTGCCAGCTCCGGGACAGTCACCGGGGAGCTGTTTTTT	CASSGTVTGELFF
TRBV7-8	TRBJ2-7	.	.	TGTGCCAGCAGCCCTTCCTACGAGCAGTACTTC	CASSPSYEQYF
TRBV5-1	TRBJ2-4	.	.	TGCGCCAGCAGCTTGGCCGTAGCTCAGCAGAACATTCAGTACTTC	CASSLAVAQQNIQYF
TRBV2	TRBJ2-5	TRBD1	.	TGTGCCAGCAGGGGGGACAGGGGGCAACGAGAGACCCAGTACTTC	CASRGDRGQRETQYF
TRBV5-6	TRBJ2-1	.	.	TGTGCCAGCAGCTTGGGGAACAGAGCCTACAATGAGCAGTTCTTC	CASSLGNRAYNEQFF
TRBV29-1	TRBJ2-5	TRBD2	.	TGCAGCGTTGTGAAGCGGGAGTTTGGAGAGACCCAGTACTTC	CSVVKREFGETQYF
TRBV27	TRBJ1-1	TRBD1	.	TGTGCCAGCTTGTTGAGGGGGCCGGGGACTGAAGCTTTCTTT	CASLLRGPGTEAFF
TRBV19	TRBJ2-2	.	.	TGTGCCAGTAGCCCCGGCCCCGCGAGAGGGGGGAGGGCCGGGGAGCTGTTTTTT	CASSPGPARGGRAGELFF
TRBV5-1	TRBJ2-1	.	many	TGCGCCAGCAGCGCAATAGTAGGGGGCAATGAGCAGTTCTTC	CASSAIVGGNEQFF
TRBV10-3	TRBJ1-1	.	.	TGTGCCATCAGTGGAACAGCGAACACTGAAGCTTTCTTT	CAISGTANTEAFF
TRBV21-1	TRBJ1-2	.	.	TGTGCCAGCAGCAAAGAACGGGGGGATGGGTATGGCTACACCTTC	CASSKERGDGYGYTF
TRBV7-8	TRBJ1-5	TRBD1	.	TGTGCCAGCAGCTCAAGCCTACAGGGGAATCAGCCCCAGCATTTT	CASSSSLQGNQPQHF